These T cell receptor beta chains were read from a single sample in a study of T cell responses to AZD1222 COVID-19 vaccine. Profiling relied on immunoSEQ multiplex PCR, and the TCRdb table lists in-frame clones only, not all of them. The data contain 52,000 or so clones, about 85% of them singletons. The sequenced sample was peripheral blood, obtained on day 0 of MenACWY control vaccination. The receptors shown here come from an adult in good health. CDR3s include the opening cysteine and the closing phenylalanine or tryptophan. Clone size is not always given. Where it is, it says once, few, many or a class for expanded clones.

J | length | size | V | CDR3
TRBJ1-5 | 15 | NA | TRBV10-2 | CASSEPHESNQPQHF
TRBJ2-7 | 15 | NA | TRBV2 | CASKFSRTGLLEQYF
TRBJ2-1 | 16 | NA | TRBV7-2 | CASSLVAGGTYNEQFF
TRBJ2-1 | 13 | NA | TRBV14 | CASSLSSGNEQFF
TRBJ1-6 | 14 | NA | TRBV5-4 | CASSLQERDSPLHF
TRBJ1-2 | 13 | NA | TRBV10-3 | CAISQPLTTGYTF
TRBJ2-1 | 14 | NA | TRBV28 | CASSSRTGHWEQFF
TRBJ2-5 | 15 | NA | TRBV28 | CASSRPGQIQETQYF
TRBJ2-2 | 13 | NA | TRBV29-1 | CSVVKGDGGELFF
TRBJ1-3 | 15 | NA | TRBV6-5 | CASSSRLSSGNTIYF
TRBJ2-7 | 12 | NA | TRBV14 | CASSQEMGEQYF
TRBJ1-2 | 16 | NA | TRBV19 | CASRGLIRDRIGGYTF
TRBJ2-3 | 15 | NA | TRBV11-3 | CASSPTGTQASRQYF
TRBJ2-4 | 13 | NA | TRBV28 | CASATLQGNIQYF
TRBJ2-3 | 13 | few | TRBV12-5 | CASGPPTADTQYF
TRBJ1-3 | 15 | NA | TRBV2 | CASSDLQGSGNTIYF
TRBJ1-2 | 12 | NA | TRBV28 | CASSFSVEGDTF
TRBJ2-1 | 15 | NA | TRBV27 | CASSLYAPDRNEQFF
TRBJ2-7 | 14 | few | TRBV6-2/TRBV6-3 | CASSYPSNSYEQYF
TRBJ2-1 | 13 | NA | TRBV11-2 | CASSQRRINEQFF
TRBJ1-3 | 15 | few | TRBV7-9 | CASSLSTGIGNTIYF
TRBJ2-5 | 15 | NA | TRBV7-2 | CASSSGQEAGETQYF
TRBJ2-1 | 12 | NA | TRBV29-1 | CSDNRGDNEQFF
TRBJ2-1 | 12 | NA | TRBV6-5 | CASTIQGNEQFF
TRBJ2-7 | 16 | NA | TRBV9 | CASSATPGTGPHEQYF
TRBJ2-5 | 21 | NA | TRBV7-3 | CASSLTLGVEASGRAVETQYF
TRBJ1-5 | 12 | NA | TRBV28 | CASRDSNQPQHF
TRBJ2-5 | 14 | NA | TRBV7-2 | CASSQNMGGETQYF
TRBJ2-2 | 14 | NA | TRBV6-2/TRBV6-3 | CASSKLADTGELFF
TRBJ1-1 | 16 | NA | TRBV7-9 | CASSLRTGSRNTEAFF
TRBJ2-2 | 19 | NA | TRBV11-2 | CASTRTMGARGVWTGELFF
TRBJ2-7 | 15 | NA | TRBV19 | CASSMRGLAGVEQYF
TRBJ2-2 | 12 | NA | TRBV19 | CASSMGFRELFF
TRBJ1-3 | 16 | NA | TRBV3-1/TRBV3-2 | CASSQDRDRDRNTIYF
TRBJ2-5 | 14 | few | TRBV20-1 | CSASNGRGEETQYF
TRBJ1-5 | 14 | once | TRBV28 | CASSRPGVYQPQHF
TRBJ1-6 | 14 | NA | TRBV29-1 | CSVKTGQGNSPLHF
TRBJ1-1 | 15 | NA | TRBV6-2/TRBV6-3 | CASSKQTGLNTEAFF
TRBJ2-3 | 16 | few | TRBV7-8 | CASSLEEGLDADTQYF
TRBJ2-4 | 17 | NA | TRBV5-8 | CASSFWGRGVAKNIQYF
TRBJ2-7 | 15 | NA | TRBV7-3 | CASSLGAGPPYEQYF
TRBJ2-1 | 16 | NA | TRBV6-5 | CASSSTSGYGNNEQFF
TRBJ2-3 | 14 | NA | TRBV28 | CASSSTSRTDTQYF
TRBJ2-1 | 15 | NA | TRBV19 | CASSRDSSSYNEQFF
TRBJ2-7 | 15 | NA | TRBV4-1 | CASSQISGSVHEQYF
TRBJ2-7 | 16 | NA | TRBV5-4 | CASSFGGEDGQYEQYF
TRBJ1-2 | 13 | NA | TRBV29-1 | CSVEKGTEYGYTF
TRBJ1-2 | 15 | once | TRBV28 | CASSGRDREYGGYTF
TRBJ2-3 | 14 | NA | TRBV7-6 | CASSLDPHTGTQYF
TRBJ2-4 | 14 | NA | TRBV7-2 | CASRYGTVGNIQYF
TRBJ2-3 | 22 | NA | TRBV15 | CATSRASFGTSGTIRSTDTQYF
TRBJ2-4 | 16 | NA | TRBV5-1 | CASSLDGVQTKNIQYF
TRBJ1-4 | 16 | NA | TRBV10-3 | CAILKPPGTANEKLFF
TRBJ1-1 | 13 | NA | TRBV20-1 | CSASLDVVTEAFF